The sequence of this TCR beta chain was determined in a study of CD4 and CD8 cells across lung adenocarcinoma regions. The patients had localized lung adenocarcinoma, a non-small cell subtype. This clonotype has ten or more counts. Mismatch with germline at one junction end may stem from a read error. TCRdb used MiXCR to reprocess the PCR reads, holding one entry per CDR3 protein. The sample holds roughly 7,600 distinct CDR3 sequences, under 60% seen once. The CDR3 runs 13 residues. The V and J genes are TRBV12-3 or TRBV12-4 and TRBJ1-2; 7 bases agree with TRBD1. The TCR sequence derives from a male donor with lung adenocarcinoma. The CD4 and CD8 labels of this study may be unreliable. Sequencing was carried out using CD8+ T cells from the center of a lung tumor. The CDR3 sequence: CASSLGGRYGYTF. In DNA form, the CDR3 reads TGTGCCAGCAGCTTAGGGGGCCGCTATGGCTACACCTTC.